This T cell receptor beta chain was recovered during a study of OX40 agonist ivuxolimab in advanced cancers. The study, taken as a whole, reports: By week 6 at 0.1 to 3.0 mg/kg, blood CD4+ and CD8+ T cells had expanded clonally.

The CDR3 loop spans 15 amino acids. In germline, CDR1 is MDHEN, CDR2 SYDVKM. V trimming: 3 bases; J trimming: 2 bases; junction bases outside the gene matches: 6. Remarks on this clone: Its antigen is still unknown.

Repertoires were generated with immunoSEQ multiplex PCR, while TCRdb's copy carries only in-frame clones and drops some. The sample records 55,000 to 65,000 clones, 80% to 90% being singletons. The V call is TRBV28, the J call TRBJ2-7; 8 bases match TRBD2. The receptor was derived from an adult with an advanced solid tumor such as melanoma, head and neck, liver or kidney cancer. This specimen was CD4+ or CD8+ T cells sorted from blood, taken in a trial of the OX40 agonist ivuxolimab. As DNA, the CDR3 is TGTGCCAGCAGTTTGGGAGCGGGAGAACCCTACGAGCAGTACTTC. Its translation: CASSLGAGEPYEQYF. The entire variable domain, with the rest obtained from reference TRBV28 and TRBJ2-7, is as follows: DVKVTQSSRYLVKRTGEKVFLECVQDMDHENMFWYRQDPGLGLRLIYFSYDVKMKEKGDIPEGYSVSREKKERFSLILESASTNQTSMYLCASSLGAGEPYEQYFGPGTRLTVT.